This entry lists 13 T cell receptor beta chains sequenced from one sample in a study of T cell responses to AZD1222 COVID-19 vaccine. Only in-frame clones appear in the TCRdb table, and some are missing; sequencing was by immunoSEQ multiplex PCR. The sample yields 83,000 or so clones, approximately 85% seen once. Sequencing was performed on peripheral blood, taken on day 0 of AZD1222 vaccination. Source of these receptors: an adult in good health.

The genes are TRBV4-3 and TRBJ2-3; 10 bases fit TRBD1. Per the germline V gene, CDR1 is LGHNA and CDR2 is YSLEER. J lost 6 bases, V lost 4 bases, and 4 bases had no gene match. CDR3 length: 14 residues. The CDR3 sequence: CASSPRTGGDTQYF. As DNA, the CDR3 is TGCGCCAGCAGCCCCCGGACAGGGGGGGATACGCAGTATTTT.

This chain uses TRBV19 with TRBJ1-3; D remains ambiguous. The CDR3 loop spans 14 amino acids. CDR1 is LNHDA, CDR2 SQIVND, per germline (reference sequence). V lost 5 bases and J 0 bases, leaving 8 bases between the germline ends. CDR3 loop: CASSVTDSGNTIYF. The DNA for the CDR3 is TGTGCCAGTAGTGTGACTGACTCTGGAAACACCATATATTTT.

The rearrangement joins TRBV9 to TRBJ2-1, with D possibly being TRBD1 or TRBD2 (5 bases each). The CDR3 contains 15 residues. V was trimmed by 1 base and J by 5 bases, leaving 13 bases between them. Germline V CDR1 and CDR2: SGDLS, YYNGEE. CDR3 region: CASSVFGGPDNEQFF. CDR3 coding DNA: TGTGCCAGCAGCGTATTTGGGGGACCTGACAATGAGCAGTTCTTC.

The CDR3: CASSPALLAGAGRTDTQYF. Written as DNA, the CDR3 is TGTGCCAGCAGCCCCGCCCTACTAGCGGGGGCCGGACGAACAGATACGCAGTATTTT. The chain links TRBV7-2 to TRBJ2-3; TRBD2 matches at 11 bases. Germline V gene lookup returns CDR1 SGHTA and CDR2 FQGNSA. J gave up 3 bases and V 5 bases, and 16 bases lay outside the gene matches. CDR3 length: 19 residues.

The sample holds one count of this clone. One end of the junction is discordant with germline, which a read error may explain. The chain links TRBV7-7 to TRBJ1-1; D is unresolved. This CDR3 comprises 13 residues. Germline V lookup: CDR1 SSHAT, CDR2 FNYEAQ (reference sequence). The CDR3 coding sequence is TGTGCTAGCAGCTTATCAGGTGACACTGAAGCTTTCTTT. It translates to CASSLSGDTEAFF. Supplemented by reference TRBV7-7 and TRBJ1-1, the full variable domain reads GAGVSQSPRYKVTKRGQDVTLRCDPISSHATLYWYQQALGQGPEFLTYFNYEAQPDKSGLPSDRFSAERPEGSISTLTIQRTEQRDSAMYRCASSLSGDTEAFFGQGTRLTVV.

The chain couples TRBV7-2 to TRBJ2-7; 7 positions agree with TRBD2. With 5 bases clipped from V and 6 bases from J, the junction kept 10 bases outside the gene matches. Per germline, CDR1 SGHTA and CDR2 FQGNSA. The CDR3 totals 14 residues. Here the CDR3 DNA reads TGTGCCAGCAGCATTAGGGCTAGCGGTACCGAGCAGTACTTC. Translation: CASSIRASGTEQYF.

The genes are TRBV19 and TRBJ1-3, with D unresolved. Per the germline V gene, CDR1 is LNHDA and CDR2 is SQIVND (reference sequence). This CDR3 is built from 14 residues. Trimming removed 5 bases from V and 2 bases from J, with 10 bases in between. CDR3 loop: CASSRDIAGNTIYF. The CDR3 region has the DNA TGTGCCAGTAGTCGCGACATAGCTGGAAACACCATATATTTT. Full variable domain (remainder filled in from reference TRBV19 and TRBJ1-3): DGGITQSPKYLFRKEGQNVTLSCEQNLNHDAMYWYRQDPGQGLRLIYYSQIVNDFQKGDIAEGYSVSREKKESFPLTVTSAQKNPTAFYLCASSRDIAGNTIYFGEGSWLTVV.

The chain uses TRBV5-1 and TRBJ2-7; D is undetermined. This CDR3 is 15 amino acids long. The germline CDR1 and CDR2 sequences are SGHRS and YFSETQ. With 0 bases removed from V and 0 bases from J, the gap between germline ends came to 10 bases. In DNA, the CDR3 is TGCGCCAGCAGCTTGGAGGCGCAACCCTCCTACGAGCAGTACTTC. It encodes CASSLEAQPSYEQYF.

The rearrangement joins TRBV6-5 to TRBJ1-2; possibly TRBD1 for D (6 bases). Trimming stripped 5 bases from V and 5 bases from J, with 15 bases between. The germline V gene encodes CDR1 MNHEY and CDR2 SVGAGI. The CDR3 extends over 14 amino acids. The CDR3 DNA reads as TGTGCCAGCAGTCTCGGGACACTCGGTTATGGCTACACCTTC. This gives the protein CASSLGTLGYGYTF.

The chain carries TRBV7-3 and TRBJ2-5; TRBD1 aligns across 9 bases. CDR3 length: 15 amino acids. The junction had 4 bases not matched to a gene; V was cut back by 0 bases and J by 5 bases. The V gene's germline CDR1 is SGHTA and CDR2 FQGTGA. Here the CDR3 reads CASSLTGQGRETQYF. The CDR3 nucleotides read TGTGCCAGCAGCTTAACAGGACAGGGGAGGGAGACCCAGTACTTC. Complete variable domain (other parts from reference TRBV7-3 and TRBJ2-5): GAGVSQTPSNKVTEKGKYVELRCDPISGHTALYWYRQSLGQGPEFLIYFQGTGAADDSGLPNDRFFAVRPEGSVSTLKIQRTERGDSAVYLCASSLTGQGRETQYFGPGTRLLVL.

The CDR3 nucleotides read TGTGCCAGCAGCGTGGCACGGATTAATGAAAAACTGTTTTTT. It specifies CASSVARINEKLFF. The V call is TRBV5-6, the J call TRBJ1-4; D is uncertain. The CDR3 has 14 amino acids. Deletions cut 4 bases from V and 4 bases from J, with 11 bases between. Germline loops: CDR1 SGHDT, CDR2 YYEEEE.

The chain has TRBV12-2 and TRBJ1-4; TRBD1 is taken as the D call from the table, unchecked against the DNA. TRBV12-2 constitutes a pseudogene. The length of the CDR3 is 17 residues. CDR3 sequence reads: CASRPSRDREQNEKLFF. DNA of the CDR3: TGTGCAAGTCGCCCGTCCCGGGACAGGGAACAAAATGAAAAACTGTTTTTT.

This chain joins TRBV11-2 and TRBJ2-3; possibly TRBD1 for D (6 bases). Deletions cut 1 base from V and 4 bases from J, with 9 bases between. The CDR3 runs to 14 residues. Germline CDR1 and CDR2: SGHAT and FQNNGV. CDR3 nucleotides: TGTGCCAGCAGCTTAGCAGGGGTCTCAGATACGCAGTATTTT. It encodes CASSLAGVSDTQYF.